This T cell receptor beta chain was identified during a study of Graves' ophthalmopathy and Graves' hyperthyroidism. The CDR3 consists of 15 residues. V was shortened by 6 bases and J by 2 bases, with 17 bases between the two germline ends. Germline V lookup: CDR1 SNHLY, CDR2 FYNNEI. Amplification from RNA transcripts yielded the TCR beta CDR3 regions. Second-round multiplex PCR came after first-round RT-PCR with HTBI primers. MiXCR was run by TCRdb on the multiplex PCR reads, yielding one entry per CDR3 protein. Of around 1.1 million distinct CDR3 sequences listed, roughly two fifths were seen once; the top ten hold over 8.5%.

V is TRBV2 and J is TRBJ2-7, with D perhaps matching TRBD1 or TRBD2 (5 bases each). The source of this sequence is an adult man with Graves' hyperthyroidism. The sample consisted of peripheral blood or thyroid tissue (not recorded which). CDR3 loop: CASRIPGQGTYEQYF. In DNA form, the CDR3 reads TGTGCCAGCAGGATCCCGGGGCAGGGAACCTACGAGCAGTACTTC.